This TCR beta chain is drawn from a study of neurological immune-mediated disorders. The study's findings and limits: For the multiple sclerosis repertoire cluster, an association with any clinical or MRI feature was absent. HTLV-1-associated myelopathy led in TCR clonal expansion, while multiple sclerosis ranked lowest, below healthy controls.

5'RACE generated cDNA with 10-nucleotide random UMIs. TCRdb reanalysed the 5' RACE reads using MiXCR and keeps one entry per CDR3 protein. Of about 120,000 distinct CDR3 sequences in the sample, more than 2.5% were seen once. This clonotype showed up many times. The antigen remains undetermined. Germline loops: CDR1 SEHNR, CDR2 FQNEAQ (reference sequence). Trimming left V 2 bases short and J 4 bases short, with 8 bases between. This CDR3 spans 14 amino acids. The starting material, 2 million PBMCs stored at -80 C, gave rise to the unsorted libraries. The clonotype comes from a woman in her 30s with multiple sclerosis. The sample was PBMCs. This chain connects TRBV7-9 to TRBJ2-2, with D possibly TRBD1 on 5 matching bases. CDR3 nucleotides: TGTGCCAGCAGCTTACAGGGTCCCACCGGGGAGCTGTTTTTT. As protein: CASSLQGPTGELFF.